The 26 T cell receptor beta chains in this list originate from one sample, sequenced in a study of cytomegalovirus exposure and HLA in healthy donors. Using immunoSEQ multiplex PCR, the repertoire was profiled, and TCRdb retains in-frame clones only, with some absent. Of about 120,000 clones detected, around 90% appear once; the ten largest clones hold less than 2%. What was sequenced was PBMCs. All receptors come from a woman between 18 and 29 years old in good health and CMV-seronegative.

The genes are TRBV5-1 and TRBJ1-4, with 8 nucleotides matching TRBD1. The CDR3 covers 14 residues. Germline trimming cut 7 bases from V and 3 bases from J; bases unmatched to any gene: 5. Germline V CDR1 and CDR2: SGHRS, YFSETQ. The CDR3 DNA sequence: TGCGCCAGCGGAACAGGGGGACCTAATGAAAAACTGTTTTTT. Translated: CASGTGGPNEKLFF.

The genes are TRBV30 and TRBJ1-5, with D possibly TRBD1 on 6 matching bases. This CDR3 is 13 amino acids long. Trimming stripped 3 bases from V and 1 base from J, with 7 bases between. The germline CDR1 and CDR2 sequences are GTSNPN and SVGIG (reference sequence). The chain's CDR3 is CAWSGQSNQPQHF. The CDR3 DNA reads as TGTGCCTGGAGCGGACAGAGCAATCAGCCCCAGCATTTT.

The CDR3: CASSLGGGWNTEAFF. For the CDR3, the DNA is TGCGCCAGCAGCTTGGGTGGGGGGTGGAACACTGAAGCTTTCTTT. The V call is TRBV5-1, the J call TRBJ1-1; TRBD1 is a possible D gene (5 bases). The V end lost 0 bases, the J end lost 1 base, and 10 bases lay between the germline ends. The germline CDR1 and CDR2 sequences are SGHRS and YFSETQ. CDR3 length: 15 amino acids. Variable domain in full (rest from reference TRBV5-1 and TRBJ1-1): KAGVTQTPRYLIKTRGQQVTLSCSPISGHRSVSWYQQTPGQGLQFLFEYFSETQRNKGNFPGRFSGRQFSNSRSEMNVSTLELGDSALYLCASSLGGGWNTEAFFGQGTRLTVV.

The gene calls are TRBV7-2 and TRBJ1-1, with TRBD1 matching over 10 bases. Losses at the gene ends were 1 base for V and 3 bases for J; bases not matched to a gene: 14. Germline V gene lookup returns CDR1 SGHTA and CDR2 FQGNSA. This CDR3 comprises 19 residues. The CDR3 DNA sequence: TGTGCCAGCAGCTTAGATCAGGGACAGGGGAATAGTTCGTACACTGAAGCTTTCTTT. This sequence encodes CASSLDQGQGNSSYTEAFF.

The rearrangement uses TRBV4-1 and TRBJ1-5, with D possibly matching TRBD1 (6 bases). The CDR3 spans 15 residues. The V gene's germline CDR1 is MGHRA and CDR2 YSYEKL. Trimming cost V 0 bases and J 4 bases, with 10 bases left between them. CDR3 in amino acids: CASSQEGGGNQPQHF. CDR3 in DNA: TGCGCCAGCAGCCAAGAGGGAGGGGGGAATCAGCCCCAGCATTTT.

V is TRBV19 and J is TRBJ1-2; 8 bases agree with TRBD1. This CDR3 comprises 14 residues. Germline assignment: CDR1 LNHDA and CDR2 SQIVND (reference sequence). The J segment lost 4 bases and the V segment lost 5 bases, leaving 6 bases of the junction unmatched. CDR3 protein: CASSPSGTGYGYTF. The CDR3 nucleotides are TGTGCCAGTAGTCCTTCCGGGACAGGCTATGGCTACACCTTC.

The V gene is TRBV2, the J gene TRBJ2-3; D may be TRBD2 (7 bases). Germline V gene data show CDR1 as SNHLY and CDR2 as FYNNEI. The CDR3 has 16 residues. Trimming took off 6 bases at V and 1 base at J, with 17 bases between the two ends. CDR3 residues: CASRGGGRPRTDTQYF. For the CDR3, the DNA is TGTGCCAGCAGAGGGGGGGGGAGGCCGCGCACAGATACGCAGTATTTT.

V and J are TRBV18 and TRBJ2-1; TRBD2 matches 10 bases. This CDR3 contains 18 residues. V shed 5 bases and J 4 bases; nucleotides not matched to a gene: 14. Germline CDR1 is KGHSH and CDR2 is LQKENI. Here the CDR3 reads CASSSQEASGGRYNEQFF. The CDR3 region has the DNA TGTGCCAGCTCATCCCAAGAGGCTAGCGGGGGCCGTTACAATGAGCAGTTCTTC.

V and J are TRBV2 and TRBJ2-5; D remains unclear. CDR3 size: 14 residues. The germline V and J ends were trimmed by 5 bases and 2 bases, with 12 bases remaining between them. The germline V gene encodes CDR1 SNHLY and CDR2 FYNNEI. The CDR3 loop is CASSLNSLQETQYF. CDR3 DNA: TGTGCCAGCAGTTTGAACAGCCTACAAGAGACCCAGTACTTC.

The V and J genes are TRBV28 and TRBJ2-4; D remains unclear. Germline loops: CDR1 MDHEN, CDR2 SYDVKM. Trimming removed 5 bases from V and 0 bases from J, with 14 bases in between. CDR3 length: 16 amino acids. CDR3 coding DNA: TGTGCCAGCAGTCCCCTAAATGACATAGCCAAAAACATTCAGTACTTC. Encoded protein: CASSPLNDIAKNIQYF.

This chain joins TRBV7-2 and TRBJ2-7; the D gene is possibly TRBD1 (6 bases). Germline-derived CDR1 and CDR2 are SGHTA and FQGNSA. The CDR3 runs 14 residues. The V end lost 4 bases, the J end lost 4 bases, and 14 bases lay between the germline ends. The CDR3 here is CASSYPGTPYEQYF. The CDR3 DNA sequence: TGTGCCAGCAGCTACCCCGGGACACCTTACGAGCAGTACTTC.

The CDR3 is CASSHSGRTPYEQYF. Here the CDR3 DNA reads TGTGCCAGCAGCCATAGCGGGAGGACTCCCTACGAGCAGTACTTC. This chain links TRBV5-6 with TRBJ2-7, with TRBD2 matching 10 bases. V was pared by 4 bases and J by 2 bases, with 6 bases of the junction left unmatched. The CDR3 length is 15 residues. CDR1 and CDR2 from the germline V gene are SGHDT and YYEEEE.

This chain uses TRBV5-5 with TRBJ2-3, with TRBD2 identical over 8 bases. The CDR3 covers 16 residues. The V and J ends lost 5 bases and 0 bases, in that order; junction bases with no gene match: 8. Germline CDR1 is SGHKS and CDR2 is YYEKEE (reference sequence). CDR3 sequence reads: CASRATSVTSTDTQYF. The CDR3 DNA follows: TGTGCCAGCAGAGCGACTAGCGTAACTAGCACAGATACGCAGTATTTT.

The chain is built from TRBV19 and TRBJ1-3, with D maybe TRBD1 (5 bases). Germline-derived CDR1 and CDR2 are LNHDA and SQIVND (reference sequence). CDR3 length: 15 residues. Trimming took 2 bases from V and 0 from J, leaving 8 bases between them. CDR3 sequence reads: CASSITGVSGNTIYF. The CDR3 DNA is TGTGCCAGTAGTATAACAGGAGTCTCTGGAAACACCATATATTTT.

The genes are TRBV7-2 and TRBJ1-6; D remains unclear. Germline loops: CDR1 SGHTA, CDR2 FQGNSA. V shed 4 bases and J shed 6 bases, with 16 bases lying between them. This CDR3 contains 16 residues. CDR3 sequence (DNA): TGTGCCAGCAGCTCCTCAGTACCGGGTTTTAATTCACCCCTCCACTTT. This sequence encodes CASSSSVPGFNSPLHF.

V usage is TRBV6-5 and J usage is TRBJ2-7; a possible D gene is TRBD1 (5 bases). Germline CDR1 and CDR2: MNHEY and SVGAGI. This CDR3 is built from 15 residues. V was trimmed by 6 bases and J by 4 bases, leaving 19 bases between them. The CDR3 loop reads CASRTQSGRHYEQYF. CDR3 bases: TGTGCCAGCAGAACACAATCAGGGCGGCATTACGAGCAGTACTTC.

CDR3 residues: CASSPRGRGRGNEQFF. CDR3 coding DNA: TGTGCCAGCAGCCCCCGAGGCAGGGGCCGAGGCAATGAGCAGTTCTTC. This chain uses TRBV5-4 with TRBJ2-1; D may be TRBD1 (6 bases). The CDR3 length is 16 residues. V was clipped by 4 bases and J by 6 bases, with 20 bases between them. Germline CDR1 reads SGHNT; CDR2 reads YYREEE (reference sequence).

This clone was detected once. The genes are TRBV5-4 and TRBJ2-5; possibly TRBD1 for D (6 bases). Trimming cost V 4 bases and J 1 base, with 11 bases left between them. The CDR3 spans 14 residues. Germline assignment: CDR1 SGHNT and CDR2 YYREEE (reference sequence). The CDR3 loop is CASSQWTVQETQYF. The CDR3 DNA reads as TGTGCCAGCAGCCAATGGACAGTCCAAGAGACCCAGTACTTC.

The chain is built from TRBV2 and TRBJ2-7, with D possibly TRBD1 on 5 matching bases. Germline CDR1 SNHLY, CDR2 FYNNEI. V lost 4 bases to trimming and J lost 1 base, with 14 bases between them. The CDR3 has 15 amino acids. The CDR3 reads CASSAGQGPSYEQYF. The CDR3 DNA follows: TGTGCCAGCAGTGCGGGTCAGGGCCCTTCCTACGAGCAGTACTTC.

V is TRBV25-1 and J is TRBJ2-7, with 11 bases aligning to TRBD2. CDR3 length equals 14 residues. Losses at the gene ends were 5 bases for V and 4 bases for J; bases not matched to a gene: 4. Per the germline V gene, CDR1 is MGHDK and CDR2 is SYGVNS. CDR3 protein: CASSPLAGAYEQYF. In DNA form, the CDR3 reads TGTGCCAGCAGTCCACTAGCGGGAGCGTACGAGCAGTACTTC.

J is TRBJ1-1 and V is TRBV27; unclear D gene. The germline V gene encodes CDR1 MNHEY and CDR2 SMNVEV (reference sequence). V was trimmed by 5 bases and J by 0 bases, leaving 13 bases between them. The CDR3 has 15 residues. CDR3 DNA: TGTGCCAGCAGTCCTAGCCCGGGGTTGAACACTGAAGCTTTCTTT. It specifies CASSPSPGLNTEAFF.

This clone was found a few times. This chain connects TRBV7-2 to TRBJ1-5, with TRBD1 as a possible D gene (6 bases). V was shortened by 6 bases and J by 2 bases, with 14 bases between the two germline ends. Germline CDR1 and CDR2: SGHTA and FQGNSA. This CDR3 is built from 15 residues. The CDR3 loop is CASSLNRVGNQPQHF. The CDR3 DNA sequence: TGTGCCAGCAGTCTAAACAGGGTGGGCAATCAGCCCCAGCATTTT.

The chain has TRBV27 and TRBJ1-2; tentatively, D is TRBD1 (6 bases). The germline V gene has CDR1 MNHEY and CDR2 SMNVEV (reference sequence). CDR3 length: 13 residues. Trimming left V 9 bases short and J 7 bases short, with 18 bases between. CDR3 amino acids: CASRPGGWGGYTF. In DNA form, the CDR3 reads TGTGCCAGTAGGCCGGGGGGCTGGGGTGGCTACACCTTC.

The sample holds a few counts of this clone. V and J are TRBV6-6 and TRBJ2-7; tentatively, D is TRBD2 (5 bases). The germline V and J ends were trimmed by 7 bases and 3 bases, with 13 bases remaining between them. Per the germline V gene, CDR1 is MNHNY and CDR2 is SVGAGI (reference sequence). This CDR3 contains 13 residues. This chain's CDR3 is CASTIGNSYEQYF. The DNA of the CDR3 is TGTGCCAGCACCATCGGGAACAGCTACGAGCAGTACTTC.

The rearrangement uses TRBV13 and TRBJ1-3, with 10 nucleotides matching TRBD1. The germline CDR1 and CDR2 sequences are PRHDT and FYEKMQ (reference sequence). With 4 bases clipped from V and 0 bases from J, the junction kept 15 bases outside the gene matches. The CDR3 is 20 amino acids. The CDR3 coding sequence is TGTGCCAGCAGCTCCACCCCTCCGGGACAGGGGAAATACTCTGGAAACACCATATATTTT. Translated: CASSSTPPGQGKYSGNTIYF.

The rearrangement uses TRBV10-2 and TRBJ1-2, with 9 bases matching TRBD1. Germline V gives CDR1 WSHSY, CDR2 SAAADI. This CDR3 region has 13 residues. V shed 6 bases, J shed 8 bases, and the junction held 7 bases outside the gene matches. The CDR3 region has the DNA TGCGCCAGCAGGGGAAGGACAGGGGAAGGCTACACCTTC. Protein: CASRGRTGEGYTF.